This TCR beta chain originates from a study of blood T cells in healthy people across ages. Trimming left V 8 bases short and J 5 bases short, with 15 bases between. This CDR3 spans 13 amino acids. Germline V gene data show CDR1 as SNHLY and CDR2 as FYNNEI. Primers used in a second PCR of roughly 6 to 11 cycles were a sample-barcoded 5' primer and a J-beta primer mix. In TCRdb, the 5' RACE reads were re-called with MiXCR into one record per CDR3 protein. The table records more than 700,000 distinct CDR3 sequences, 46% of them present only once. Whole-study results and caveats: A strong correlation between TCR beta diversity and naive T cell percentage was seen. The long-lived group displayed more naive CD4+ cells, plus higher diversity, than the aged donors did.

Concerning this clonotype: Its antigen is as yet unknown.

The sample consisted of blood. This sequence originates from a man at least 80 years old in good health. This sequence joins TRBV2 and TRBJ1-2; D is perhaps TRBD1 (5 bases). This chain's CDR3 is CASAEDKPYGYTF. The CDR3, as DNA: TGTGCCAGCGCCGAGGACAAACCTTATGGCTACACCTTC.